These 12 T cell receptor beta chains share one sample of origin, sequenced in a study of cytomegalovirus exposure and HLA in healthy donors. The PCR made use of 60 Vbeta and 13 Jbeta primers. The data were produced by immunoSEQ multiplex PCR, yet TCRdb's version contains in-frame clones alone and is incomplete. The sample includes approximately 95,000 clones, about 81% of them seen just once. The sequencing sample was made of PBMCs. These receptors came from a man between 18 and 29 years old in good health and CMV-seropositive.

The rearrangement uses TRBV30 and TRBJ1-3; possibly TRBD1 for D (6 bases). From germline, CDR1 is GTSNPN and CDR2 SVGIG (reference sequence). V was pared by 4 bases and J by 4 bases, with 11 bases between. The CDR3 extends over 13 amino acids. The chain's CDR3 is CAWTTTGGNTIYF. The CDR3, as DNA: TGTGCCTGGACCACGACAGGAGGAAACACCATATATTTT.

The V call is TRBV6-5, the J call TRBJ2-7, with D perhaps TRBD2 (7 bases). Deletions cut 8 bases from V and 0 bases from J, with 17 bases between. This CDR3 spans 15 amino acids. In germline, CDR1 is MNHEY, CDR2 SVGAGI. CDR3 nucleotide sequence: TGTGCCAGCGCCTCCCTTGGGGGGGCCTCCTACGAGCAGTACTTC. The encoded protein is CASASLGGASYEQYF.

V and J are TRBV7-3 and TRBJ2-3; 12 bases map to TRBD2. V lost 4 bases to trimming and J lost 5 bases; unmatched junction nucleotides: 7. Per the germline V gene, CDR1 is SGHTA and CDR2 is FQGTGA. This CDR3 is 16 amino acids long. The CDR3 is CASSSKTSGGVDTQYF. The DNA of the CDR3 is TGTGCCAGCAGCTCGAAGACTAGCGGGGGTGTAGATACGCAGTATTTT.

The J gene is TRBJ1-1, the V gene TRBV6-1, with D perhaps matching TRBD1 (6 bases). Deletions cut 6 bases from V and 0 bases from J, with 8 bases between. CDR3 length: 13 amino acids. Per the germline V gene, CDR1 is MNHNS and CDR2 is SASEGT. The CDR3 sequence: CASRRTVNTEAFF. CDR3 nucleotides: TGTGCCAGCAGACGGACAGTGAACACTGAAGCTTTCTTT.

This chain connects TRBV6-1 to TRBJ2-3; TRBD1 is a possible D gene (6 bases). Germline values: CDR1 MNHNS, CDR2 SASEGT. Trimming stripped 3 bases from V and 2 bases from J, with 12 bases between. The CDR3 length is 15 residues. The CDR3: CASSDVGAYTDTQYF. As DNA, the CDR3 is TGTGCCAGCAGTGACGTGGGGGCTTACACAGATACGCAGTATTTT.

The gene calls are TRBV28 and TRBJ2-2; D possibly corresponds to TRBD1 (5 bases). The V end was cut by 3 bases, the J end by 1 base, with 15 bases between. The CDR3 totals 17 residues. CDR1 and CDR2 from the germline V gene are MDHEN and SYDVKM. CDR3 in DNA: TGTGCCAGCAGTTTTGACAACAGGCTTCTGAACACCGGGGAGCTGTTTTTT. Its protein is CASSFDNRLLNTGELFF.

This chain links TRBV6-6 with TRBJ1-3; D ambiguous. Germline V gives CDR1 MNHNY, CDR2 SVGAGI (reference sequence). V shed 6 bases and J shed 0 bases, with 9 bases lying between them. This CDR3 has 14 residues. The CDR3 is CASSQQISGNTIYF. Here the CDR3 DNA reads TGTGCCAGCAGCCAACAAATCTCTGGAAACACCATATATTTT.

This clone was detected once. The chain combines TRBV6-4 with TRBJ2-3, with 9 bases lining up with TRBD1. This CDR3 is 15 amino acids long. Germline-derived CDR1 and CDR2 are MRHNA and SNTAGT. V lost 4 bases to trimming and J lost 3 bases; unmatched junction nucleotides: 5. The CDR3 protein is CASSVRDRATDTQYF. The CDR3, as DNA: TGTGCCAGCAGTGTCCGGGACAGGGCAACAGATACGCAGTATTTT.

This chain connects TRBV30 to TRBJ1-5, with D hard to call. CDR1 is GTSNPN and CDR2 is SVGIG in the germline V gene (reference sequence). V was shortened by 2 bases and J by 2 bases, with 10 bases between the two germline ends. This CDR3 is built from 14 residues. The CDR3 DNA reads TGTGCCTGGAGTTACGGGTCTGGCAATCAGCCCCAGCATTTT. It is translated as CAWSYGSGNQPQHF. Full variable domain (missing parts from reference TRBV30 and TRBJ1-5): SQTIHQWPATLVQPVGSPLSLECTVEGTSNPNLYWYRQAAGRGLQLLFYSVGIGQISSEVPQNLSASRPQDRQFILSSKKLLLSDSGFYLCAWSYGSGNQPQHFGDGTRLSIL.

The chain has TRBV15 and TRBJ2-5, with TRBD2 matching 15 bases. Germline CDR1 reads LNHNV; CDR2 reads YYDKDF (reference sequence). CDR3 size: 16 residues. Germline trimming cut 4 bases from V and 5 bases from J; bases unmatched to any gene: 5. CDR3 region: CATSTGTSGGQETQYF. CDR3 nucleotides: TGTGCCACCAGCACCGGGACTAGCGGGGGGCAGGAGACCCAGTACTTC.

V gene TRBV7-6 combines with J gene TRBJ2-1; TRBD2 aligns across 10 bases. The V and J ends lost 7 bases and 3 bases, in that order; junction bases with no gene match: 9. The germline V gene has CDR1 SGHVS and CDR2 FNYEAQ. The CDR3 is 16 amino acids. The chain's CDR3 is CASTTLAGGFYNEQFF. The CDR3 DNA reads TGTGCCAGCACCACATTAGCGGGGGGCTTCTACAATGAGCAGTTCTTC.

In this sample, this clone turned up a few times. The chain carries TRBV5-6 and TRBJ1-4; D not resolved. The V gene lost 2 bases and the J gene lost 3 bases, with 11 bases spanning the gap. The CDR3 contains 15 residues. Per germline, CDR1 SGHDT and CDR2 YYEEEE. The CDR3 sequence: CASSFTGGANEKLFF. CDR3 in DNA: TGTGCCAGCAGCTTTACGGGAGGAGCTAATGAAAAACTGTTTTTT. The full variable domain, rest sourced from reference TRBV5-6 and TRBJ1-4, is DAGVTQSPTHLIKTRGQQVTLRCSPKSGHDTVSWYQQALGQGPQFIFQYYEEEERQRGNFPDRFSGHQFPNYSSELNVNALLLGDSALYLCASSFTGGANEKLFFGSGTQLSVL.